The T cell receptor (beta chain) described here comes from a study of neurological immune-mediated disorders. About the study: Multiple sclerosis patients (n ≈ 34) included roughly 30 with relapsing-remitting and 3 with secondary progressive disease.

The table lists this clonotype with many counts. The antigen is not known. CDR1 and CDR2 from the germline V gene are SEHNR and FQNEAQ (reference sequence). CDR3 length: 18 amino acids. Trimming removed 4 bases at V and 2 bases at J, with 22 bases between. Study-wide results and caveats: No CDR3 amino acid sequences were shared by expanded clones across subjects, suggesting private repertoires in all groups. Phylogenetic analysis grouped 18 of 34 multiple sclerosis patients' repertoires together, suggesting a possible repertoire signature.

Over 190 million TCR-beta sequences from 15-18 subjects came out of each sequencing run. TCRdb re-derived calls from the 5' RACE reads in MiXCR, one entry per CDR3 protein. The table lists about 65,000 distinct CDR3 sequences, roughly 4% of them singletons. Material: PBMCs. The source is a man aged 50 or older with multiple sclerosis. The chain is built from TRBV7-9 and TRBJ2-3; the D gene could be TRBD1 or TRBD2 (6 bases each). The chain's CDR3 is CASSSRGTHPLFTDTQYF. CDR3 DNA: TGTGCCAGCAGCTCGAGGGGGACTCACCCATTATTCACAGATACGCAGTATTTT.